This T cell receptor beta chain comes out of a study of T cell responses to AZD1222 COVID-19 vaccine. Study as a whole: Analysis merged second doses at about 4 or about 12 weeks. Study-wide results and caveats: Dominant at 160-218 and 743-854, vaccine-associated CD4 TCRs also spanned spike. Of the AZD1222 recipients, only 5 to 7 were seropositive at baseline.

This clone is a singleton in its sample. Its antigen is unidentified. The data were produced by immunoSEQ multiplex PCR, yet TCRdb's version contains in-frame clones alone and is incomplete. This table has approximately 110,000 clones, more than 80% appearing once. Germline V gene lookup returns CDR1 GTSNPN and CDR2 SVGIG (reference sequence). V shed 1 base and J shed 0 bases, with 3 bases lying between them. The CDR3 totals 13 residues. The J gene is TRBJ1-4, the V gene TRBV30; D uncertain. This sample comprised peripheral blood, obtained on day 0 of AZD1222 vaccination. The TCR sequence derives from an adult in good health. The CDR3 DNA follows: TGTGCCTGGAGTGGTGCAACTAATGAAAAACTGTTTTTT. Amino acid sequence: CAWSGATNEKLFF.